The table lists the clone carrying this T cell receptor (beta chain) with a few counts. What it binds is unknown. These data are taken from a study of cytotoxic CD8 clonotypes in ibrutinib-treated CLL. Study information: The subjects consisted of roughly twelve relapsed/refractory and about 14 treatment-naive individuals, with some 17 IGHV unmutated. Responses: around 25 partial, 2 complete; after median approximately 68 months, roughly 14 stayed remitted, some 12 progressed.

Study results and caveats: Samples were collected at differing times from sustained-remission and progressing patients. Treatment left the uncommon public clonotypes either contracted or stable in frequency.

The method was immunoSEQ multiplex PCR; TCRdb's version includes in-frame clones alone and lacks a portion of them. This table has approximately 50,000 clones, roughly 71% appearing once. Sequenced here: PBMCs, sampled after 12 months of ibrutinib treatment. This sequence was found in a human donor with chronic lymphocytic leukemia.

CDR3 DNA sequence: TGTGCCAGCAGTTACCAAGGTAGCAATCAGCCCCAGCATTTT. This encodes CASSYQGSNQPQHF. The rearrangement uses TRBV2 and TRBJ1-5; D gene unclear. With 5 bases removed from V and 0 bases from J, the gap between germline ends came to 8 bases. Germline CDR1 SNHLY, CDR2 FYNNEI. The CDR3 sequence is 14 residues long.